This is a list of T cell receptor beta chains from one sample in a study of radiotherapy plus CTLA-4 blockade in lung cancer. Data came from immunoSEQ multiplex PCR; TCRdb stores just in-frame clones and leaves some out. The top ten hold 13% to 15% of the sample, which has about 90,000 clones, around 83% seen once. The sequencing here drew on peripheral blood, taken from a patient treated with radiotherapy plus ipilimumab. Receptors originate from a human donor with non-small cell lung cancer that progressed on radiotherapy plus ipilimumab. The CDR3 runs from the conserved cysteine through the conserved F or W. The D gene is left open where the match is weak. Not all rows give a size; the values are once, few, many and, for expanded clones, a class.

j_gene	abundance	v_gene	d_gene	CDR3aa	CDR3nt
TRBJ2-7	few	TRBV4-2	TRBD2	CASSSEGTSGRYEQYF	TGTGCCAGCAGCTCCGAAGGGACTAGCGGGAGGTACGAGCAGTACTTC
TRBJ1-1	.	TRBV7-6	TRBD1	CASSPPTGGRTEAFF	TGTGCCAGCAGCCCACCGACAGGGGGCCGGACTGAAGCTTTCTTT
TRBJ1-3	.	TRBV4-2	TRBD1	CASSQEQGVSGNTIYF	TGTGCCAGCAGCCAAGAACAGGGGGTTTCTGGAAACACCATATATTTT
TRBJ1-6	.	TRBV9	.	CASSVEFPGSPLHF	TGTGCCAGCAGCGTAGAATTCCCCGGGTCACCCCTCCACTTT
TRBJ2-7	.	TRBV4-2	TRBD1	CASSQVGTGYVEQYF	TGTGCCAGCAGCCAAGTGGGGACAGGGTACGTCGAGCAGTACTTC
TRBJ1-4	.	TRBV6-1	.	CASSAGGATWEKLFF	TGTGCCAGCAGCGCCGGGGGGGCTACTTGGGAAAAACTGTTTTTT
TRBJ2-5	.	TRBV13	TRBD2	CASSFSAGVETQYF	TGTGCCAGCAGCTTTTCTGCGGGAGTGGAGACCCAGTACTTC
TRBJ2-7	.	TRBV19	TRBD1	CASSKGQGGGYEQYF	TGTGCCAGTAGTAAAGGACAGGGGGGCGGCTACGAGCAGTACTTC
TRBJ1-3	few	TRBV19	TRBD1	CASSTGQGTGNTIYF	TGTGCCAGTAGTACTGGACAGGGCACTGGAAACACCATATATTTT
TRBJ2-7	.	TRBV13	.	CASSLGSSASYEQYF	TGTGCCAGCAGCTTAGGTTCTAGCGCCTCCTACGAGCAGTACTTT
TRBJ2-5	.	TRBV7-2	.	CASSLAPPPTGTQYF	TGTGCCAGCAGCTTAGCTCCTCCTCCAACGGGGACCCAGTACTTC
TRBJ1-2	.	TRBV30	.	CAWSVAPRDRTF	TGTGCCTGGAGTGTAGCACCCCGTGATAGGACCTTC
TRBJ1-1	.	TRBV5-1	.	CASSPSVGSTEAFF	TGCGCCAGCAGCCCATCAGTGGGTAGCACTGAAGCTTTCTTT
TRBJ2-1	.	TRBV5-1	TRBD2	CASSSGLAGLSYNEQFF	TGCGCCAGCAGCTCCGGACTAGCGGGATTATCCTACAATGAGCAGTTCTTC
TRBJ1-2	.	TRBV4-1	.	CASSQVPTLGFYGYTF	TGCGCCAGCAGCCAAGTGCCCACCCTAGGGTTCTATGGCTACACCTTC
TRBJ2-5	.	TRBV4-1	.	CASSQAGIGRETQYF	TGCGCCAGCAGCCAAGCCGGGATCGGACGAGAGACCCAGTACTTC
TRBJ1-5	.	TRBV19	TRBD1	CASSGTGGINQPQHF	TGTGCCAGTAGTGGGACAGGCGGAATCAATCAGCCCCAGCATTTT
TRBJ2-3	.	TRBV7-9	TRBD1	CASSQTGATDTQYF	TGTGCCAGCAGCCAGACAGGGGCCACAGATACGCAGTATTTT
TRBJ1-2	.	TRBV18	.	CASSKTQGFHGYTF	TGTGCCAGCTCCAAAACCCAGGGTTTCCATGGCTACACCTTC
TRBJ1-5	.	TRBV6-1	.	CASMVGGNQPQHF	TGTGCCAGCATGGTGGGGGGCAATCAGCCCCAGCATTTT
TRBJ2-2	.	TRBV15	.	CATSREGQGTGELFF	TGTGCCACCAGCAGAGAGGGCCAGGGCACCGGGGAGCTGTTTTTT
TRBJ2-1	.	TRBV18	TRBD2	CASSLIAGGSYNEQFF	TGTGCCAGCTCACTCATAGCGGGAGGCTCCTACAATGAGCAGTTCTTC